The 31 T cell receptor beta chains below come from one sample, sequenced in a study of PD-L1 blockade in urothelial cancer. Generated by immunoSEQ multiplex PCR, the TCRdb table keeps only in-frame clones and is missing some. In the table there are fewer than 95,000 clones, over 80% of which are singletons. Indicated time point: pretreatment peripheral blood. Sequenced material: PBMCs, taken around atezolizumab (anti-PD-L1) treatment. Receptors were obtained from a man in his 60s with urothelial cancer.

The CDR3 DNA is TGTGCCAGCACCCAGCGGGGCCTTAAAAATGAGCAGTTCTTC. As protein: CASTQRGLKNEQFF. This chain links TRBV6-6 with TRBJ2-1; 7 bases map to TRBD2. Looked up from germline, CDR1 is MNHNY and CDR2 is SVGAGI (reference sequence). The CDR3 consists of 14 residues. Trimming took 7 bases from V and 7 from J; bases not matched to a gene: 10.

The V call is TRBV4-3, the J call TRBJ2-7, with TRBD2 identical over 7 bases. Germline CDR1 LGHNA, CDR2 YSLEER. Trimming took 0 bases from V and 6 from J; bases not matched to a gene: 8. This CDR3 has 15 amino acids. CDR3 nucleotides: TGCGCCAGCAGCCAAGAAGCGGGGCAGGGTCGCGAGCAGTACTTC. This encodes CASSQEAGQGREQYF.

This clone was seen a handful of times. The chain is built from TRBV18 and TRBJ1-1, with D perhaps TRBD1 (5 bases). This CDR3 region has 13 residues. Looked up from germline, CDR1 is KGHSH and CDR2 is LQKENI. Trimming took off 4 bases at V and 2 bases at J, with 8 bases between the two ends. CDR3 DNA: TGTGCCAGCTCACGCGACAGTAACACTGAAGCTTTCTTT. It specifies CASSRDSNTEAFF.

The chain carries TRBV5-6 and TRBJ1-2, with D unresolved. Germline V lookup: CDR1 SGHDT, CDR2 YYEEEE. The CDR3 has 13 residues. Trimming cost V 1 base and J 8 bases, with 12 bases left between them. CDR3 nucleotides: TGTGCCAGCAGCTTGTTACGGGGAGGAGGCTACACCTTC. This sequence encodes CASSLLRGGGYTF.

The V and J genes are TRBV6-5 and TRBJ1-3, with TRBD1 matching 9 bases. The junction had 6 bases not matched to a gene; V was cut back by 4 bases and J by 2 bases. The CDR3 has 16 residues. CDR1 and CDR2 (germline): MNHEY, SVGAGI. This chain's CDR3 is CASSSRTGEAGNTIYF. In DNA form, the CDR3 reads TGTGCCAGCAGTTCCAGGACAGGGGAGGCTGGAAACACCATATATTTT.

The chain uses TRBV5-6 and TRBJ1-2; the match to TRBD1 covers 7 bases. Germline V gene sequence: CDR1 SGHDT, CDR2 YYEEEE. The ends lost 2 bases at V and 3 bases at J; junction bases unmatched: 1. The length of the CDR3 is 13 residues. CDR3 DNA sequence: TGTGCCAGCAGCTTTCAGGGGGACTATGGCTACACCTTC. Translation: CASSFQGDYGYTF.

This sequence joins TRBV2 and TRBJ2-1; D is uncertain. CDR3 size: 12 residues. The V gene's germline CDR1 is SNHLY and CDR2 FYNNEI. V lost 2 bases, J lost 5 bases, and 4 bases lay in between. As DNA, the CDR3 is TGTGCCAGCAGTGAACAGAACAATGAGCAGTTCTTC. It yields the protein CASSEQNNEQFF. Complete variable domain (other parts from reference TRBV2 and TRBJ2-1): EPEVTQTPSHQVTQMGQEVILRCVPISNHLYFYWYRQILGQKVEFLVSFYNNEISEKSEIFDDQFSVERPDGSNFTLKIRSTKLEDSAMYFCASSEQNNEQFFGPGTRLTVL.

CDR3 protein: CASSMLDRSEKLFF. DNA of the CDR3: TGTGCCAGTAGTATGCTGGACAGGAGTGAAAAACTGTTTTTT. This chain connects TRBV19 to TRBJ1-4; TRBD1 agrees at 7 bases. This CDR3 spans 14 amino acids. The germline gives CDR1 LNHDA, CDR2 SQIVND (reference sequence). V dropped 3 bases and J dropped 7; count of bases not matched to a gene: 5.

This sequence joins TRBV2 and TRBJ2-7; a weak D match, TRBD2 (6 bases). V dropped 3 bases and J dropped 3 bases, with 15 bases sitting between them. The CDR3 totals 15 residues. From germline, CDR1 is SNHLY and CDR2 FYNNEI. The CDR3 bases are TGTGCCAGCAGTGATCTCGGTGGCGGGAACTACGAGCAGTACTTC. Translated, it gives CASSDLGGGNYEQYF.

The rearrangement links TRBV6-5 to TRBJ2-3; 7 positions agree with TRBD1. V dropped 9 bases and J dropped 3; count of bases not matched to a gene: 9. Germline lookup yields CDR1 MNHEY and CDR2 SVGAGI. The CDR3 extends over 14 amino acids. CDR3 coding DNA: TGTGCCAGTAAACAGGGGTTCGGTACAGATACGCAGTATTTT. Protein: CASKQGFGTDTQYF.

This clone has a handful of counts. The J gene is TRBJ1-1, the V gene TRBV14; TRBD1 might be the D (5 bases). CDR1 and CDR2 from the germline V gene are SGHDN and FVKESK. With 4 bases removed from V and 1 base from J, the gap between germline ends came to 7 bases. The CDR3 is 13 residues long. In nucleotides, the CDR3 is TGTGCCAGCAGCCCACAGGCGAACACTGAAGCTTTCTTT. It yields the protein CASSPQANTEAFF. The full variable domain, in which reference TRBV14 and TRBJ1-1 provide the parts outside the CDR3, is EAGVTQFPSHSVIEKGQTVTLRCDPISGHDNLYWYRRVMGKEIKFLLHFVKESKQDESGMPNNRFLAERTGGTYSTLKVQPAELEDSGVYFCASSPQANTEAFFGQGTRLTVV.

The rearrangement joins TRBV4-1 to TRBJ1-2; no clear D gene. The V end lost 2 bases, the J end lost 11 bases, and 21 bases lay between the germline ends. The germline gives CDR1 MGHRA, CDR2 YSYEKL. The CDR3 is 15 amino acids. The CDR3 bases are TGCGCCAGCAGCCAACCATACCTCGATACGAGCGCATACACCTTC. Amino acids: CASSQPYLDTSAYTF.

The CDR3 sequence is CASSMGPGGSYGYTF. The CDR3 nucleotides are TGTGCCAGTAGTATGGGTCCTGGCGGGTCTTATGGCTACACCTTC. V is TRBV19 and J is TRBJ1-2; D unresolved. CDR1 is LNHDA and CDR2 is SQIVND in the germline V gene (reference sequence). V was pared by 3 bases and J by 5 bases, with 16 bases between. The CDR3 totals 15 residues.

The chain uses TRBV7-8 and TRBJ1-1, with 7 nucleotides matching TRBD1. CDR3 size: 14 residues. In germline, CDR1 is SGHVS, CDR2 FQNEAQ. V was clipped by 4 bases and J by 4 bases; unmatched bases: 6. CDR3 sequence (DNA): TGTGCCAGCAGCTCGAGGGGGCGGGCCACTGAAGCTTTCTTT. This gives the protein CASSSRGRATEAFF.

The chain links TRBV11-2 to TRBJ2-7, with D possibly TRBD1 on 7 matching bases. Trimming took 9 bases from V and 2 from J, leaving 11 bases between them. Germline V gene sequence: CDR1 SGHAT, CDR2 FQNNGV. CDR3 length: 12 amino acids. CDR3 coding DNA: TGTGCCAGTCAGGGGGGTGCCTACGAGCAGTACTTC. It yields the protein CASQGGAYEQYF.

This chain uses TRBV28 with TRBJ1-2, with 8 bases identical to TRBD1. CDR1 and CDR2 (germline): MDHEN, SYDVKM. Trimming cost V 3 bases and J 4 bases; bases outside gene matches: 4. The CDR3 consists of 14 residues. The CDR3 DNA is TGTGCCAGCAGTTTGACAGGGGTGGGCTATGGCTACACCTTC. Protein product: CASSLTGVGYGYTF.

The CDR3 spells CASSLSGQGLTDTQYF. DNA of the CDR3: TGTGCCAGCAGCTTGTCGGGACAGGGGTTGACAGATACGCAGTATTTT. The gene calls are TRBV5-6 and TRBJ2-3, with 10 bases identical to TRBD1. Per germline, CDR1 SGHDT and CDR2 YYEEEE. This CDR3 is built from 16 residues. V lost 1 base and J lost 3; bases outside the gene matches: 5.

The CDR3 sequence is CASSLVGQGDYGYTF. Written as DNA, the CDR3 is TGTGCCAGCAGCTTAGTCGGACAGGGGGATTATGGCTACACCTTC. The chain employs TRBV7-6 and TRBJ1-2; 10 bases map to TRBD1. Germline V CDR1 and CDR2: SGHVS, FNYEAQ. V lost 1 base and J lost 5; bases outside the gene matches: 4. The CDR3 totals 15 residues.

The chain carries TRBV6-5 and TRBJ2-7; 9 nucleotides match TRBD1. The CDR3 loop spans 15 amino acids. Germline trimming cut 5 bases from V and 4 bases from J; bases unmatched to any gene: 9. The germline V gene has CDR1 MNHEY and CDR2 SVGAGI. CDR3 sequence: CASSLSGTGRYEQYF. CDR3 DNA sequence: TGTGCCAGCAGTCTATCCGGGACAGGGAGGTACGAGCAGTACTTC.

The DNA of the CDR3 is TGTGCCAGCAGTTCATTACCGGGGGGCGCCACAGATACGCAGTATTTT. It codes for CASSSLPGGATDTQYF. The chain carries TRBV5-6 and TRBJ2-3; possible D gene TRBD2, 7 bases. The germline V gene has CDR1 SGHDT and CDR2 YYEEEE. This CDR3 has 16 amino acids. V was shortened by 5 bases and J by 2 bases, with 18 bases between the two germline ends.

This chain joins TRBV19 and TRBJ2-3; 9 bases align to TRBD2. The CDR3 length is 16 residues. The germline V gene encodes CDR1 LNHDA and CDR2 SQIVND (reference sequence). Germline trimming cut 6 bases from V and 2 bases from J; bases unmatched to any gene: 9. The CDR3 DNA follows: TGTGCCAGTAGAGCTAGCGGGACCAGGACCACAGATACGCAGTATTTT. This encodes CASRASGTRTTDTQYF.

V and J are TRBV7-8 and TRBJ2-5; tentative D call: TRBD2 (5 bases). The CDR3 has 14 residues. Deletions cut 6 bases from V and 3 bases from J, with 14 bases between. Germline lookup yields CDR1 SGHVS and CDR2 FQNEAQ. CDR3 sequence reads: CASRFGLLKETQYF. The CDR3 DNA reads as TGTGCCAGCAGATTTGGACTGTTAAAAGAGACCCAGTACTTC.

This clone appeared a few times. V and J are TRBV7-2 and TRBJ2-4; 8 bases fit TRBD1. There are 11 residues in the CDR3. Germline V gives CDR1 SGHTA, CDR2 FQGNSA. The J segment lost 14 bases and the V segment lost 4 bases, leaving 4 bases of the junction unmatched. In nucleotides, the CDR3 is TGTGCCAGCAGCTACCAGGACAGGGAGTACTTC. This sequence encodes CASSYQDREYF.

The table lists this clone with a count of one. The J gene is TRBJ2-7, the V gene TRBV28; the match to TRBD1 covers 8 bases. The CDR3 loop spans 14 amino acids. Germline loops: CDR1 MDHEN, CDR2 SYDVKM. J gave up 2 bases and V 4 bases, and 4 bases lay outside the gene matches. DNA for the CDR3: TGTGCCAGCAGTTCCCCGGACAGGGCCTACGAGCAGTACTTC. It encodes CASSSPDRAYEQYF. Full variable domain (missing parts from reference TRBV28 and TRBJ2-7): DVKVTQSSRYLVKRTGEKVFLECVQDMDHENMFWYRQDPGLGLRLIYFSYDVKMKEKGDIPEGYSVSREKKERFSLILESASTNQTSMYLCASSSPDRAYEQYFGPGTRLTVT.

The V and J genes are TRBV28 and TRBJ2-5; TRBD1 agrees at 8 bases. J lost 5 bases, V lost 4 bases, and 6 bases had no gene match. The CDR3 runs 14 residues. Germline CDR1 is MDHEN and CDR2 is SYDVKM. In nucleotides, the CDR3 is TGTGCCAGCAGTTCCTGGACAGGGTTGGAGACCCAGTACTTC. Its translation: CASSSWTGLETQYF.

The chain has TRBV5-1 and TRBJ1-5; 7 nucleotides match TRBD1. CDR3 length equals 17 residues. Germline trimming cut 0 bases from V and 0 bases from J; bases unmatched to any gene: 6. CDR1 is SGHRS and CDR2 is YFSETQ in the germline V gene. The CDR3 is CASSLGTGRYSNQPQHF. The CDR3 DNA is TGCGCCAGCAGCTTGGGGACAGGACGGTATAGCAATCAGCCCCAGCATTTT.

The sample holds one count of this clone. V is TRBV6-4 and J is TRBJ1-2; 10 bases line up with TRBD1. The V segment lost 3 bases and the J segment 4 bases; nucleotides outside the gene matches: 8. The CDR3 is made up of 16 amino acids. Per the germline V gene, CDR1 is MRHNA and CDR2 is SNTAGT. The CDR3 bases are TGTGCCAGCAGTGAGACCACCGGGACAGGGGTCTATGGCTACACCTTC. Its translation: CASSETTGTGVYGYTF.

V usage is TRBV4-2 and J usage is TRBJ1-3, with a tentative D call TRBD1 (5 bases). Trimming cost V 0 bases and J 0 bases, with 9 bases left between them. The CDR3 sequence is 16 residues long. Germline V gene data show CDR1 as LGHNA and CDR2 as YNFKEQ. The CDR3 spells CASSQEDSDSGNTIYF. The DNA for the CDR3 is TGTGCCAGCAGCCAAGAAGACAGCGACTCTGGAAACACCATATATTTT.

The CDR3 loop is CASSEEVRVGAFF. DNA for the CDR3: TGTGCCAGCAGTGAAGAGGTCAGGGTAGGAGCTTTCTTT. The rearrangement joins TRBV25-1 to TRBJ1-1; D is perhaps TRBD1 (5 bases). The CDR3 covers 13 residues. Germline lookup yields CDR1 MGHDK and CDR2 SYGVNS. Trimming cost V 2 bases and J 10 bases, with 14 bases left between them.

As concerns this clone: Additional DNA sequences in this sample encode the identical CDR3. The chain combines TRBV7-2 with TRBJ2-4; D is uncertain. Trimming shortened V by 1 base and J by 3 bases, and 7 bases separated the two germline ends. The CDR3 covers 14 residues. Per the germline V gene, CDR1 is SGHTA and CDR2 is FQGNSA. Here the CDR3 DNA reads TGTGCCAGCAGCTTAGGTGGCAGCAAAAACATTCAGTACTTC. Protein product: CASSLGGSKNIQYF.

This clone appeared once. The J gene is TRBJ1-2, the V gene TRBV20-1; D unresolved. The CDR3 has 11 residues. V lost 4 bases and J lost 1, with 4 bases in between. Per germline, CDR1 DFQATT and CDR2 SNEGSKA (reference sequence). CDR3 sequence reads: CSAIYNYGYTF. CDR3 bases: TGCAGTGCTATATATAACTATGGCTACACCTTC.